This T cell receptor beta chain was found in a study of technical replicates of blood from several donors. With 1 base removed from V and 2 bases from J, the gap between germline ends came to 9 bases. The CDR3 runs to 14 residues. Germline V gives CDR1 MGHRA, CDR2 YSYEKL. Using immunoSEQ multiplex PCR, the repertoire was profiled, and TCRdb retains in-frame clones only, with some absent. The sample records over 65,000 clones, roughly 94% being singletons. The receptor was isolated from a human donor in good health. V usage is TRBV4-1 and J usage is TRBJ2-7; a weak D match, TRBD2 (5 bases). Sample: T cells isolated from PBMCs. The CDR3 is CASSQVDGTYEQYF. Here the CDR3 DNA reads TGCGCCAGCAGCCAAGTCGACGGGACCTACGAGCAGTACTTC.